Shown below are 18 T cell receptor beta chains from a single sample sequenced in a study of shared clonotypes between healthy human individuals. Generated by immunoSEQ multiplex PCR, the TCRdb table keeps only in-frame clones and is missing some. The profile shows some 1.5 million clones, 95% to 99% of them singletons. Input material: naive CD4+ T cells sorted from blood. As for subset: CD45RA+ positively selected. These receptors all come from a man aged 30 to 45 in good health.

The chain employs TRBV30 and TRBJ2-2, with 8 bases that match TRBD2. V dropped 1 base and J dropped 0; count of bases not matched to a gene: 4. This CDR3 has 16 residues. Looked up from germline, CDR1 is GTSNPN and CDR2 is SVGIG (reference sequence). CDR3: CAWSGRLASNTGELFF. CDR3 DNA sequence: TGTGCCTGGAGTGGACGACTAGCGTCGAACACCGGGGAGCTGTTTTTT.

As concerns this clone: Other nucleotide sequences in the sample specify the same CDR3. The V call is TRBV9, the J call TRBJ2-3; possibly TRBD1 for D (5 bases). Trimming pared 1 base from V and 0 bases from J, leaving 9 bases between. This CDR3 region has 15 residues. Germline CDR1 SGDLS, CDR2 YYNGEE. The CDR3 region is CASSVQGTSTDTQYF. The CDR3 DNA reads as TGTGCCAGCAGCGTACAGGGTACTAGCACAGATACGCAGTATTTT.

V is TRBV14 and J is TRBJ2-3, with 8 bases matching TRBD1. J lost 1 base, V lost 3 bases, and 3 bases had no gene match. Germline-derived CDR1 and CDR2 are SGHDN and FVKESK. CDR3 size: 15 residues. The CDR3 sequence: CASSQTTGGTDTQYF. The CDR3 region has the DNA TGTGCCAGCAGCCAGACGACAGGGGGCACAGATACGCAGTATTTT.

The V and J genes are TRBV7-9 and TRBJ2-7; D not resolved. Trimming removed 5 bases from V and 5 bases from J, with 10 bases in between. This CDR3 is built from 12 residues. Germline CDR1 is SEHNR and CDR2 is FQNEAQ (reference sequence). The CDR3, as DNA: TGTGCCAGCAGCCCCTCCTGGGACGAGCAGTACTTC. This gives the protein CASSPSWDEQYF.

The V call is TRBV18, the J call TRBJ1-1; TRBD1 matches 7 bases. The ends lost 3 bases at V and 7 bases at J; junction bases unmatched: 11. The germline CDR1 and CDR2 sequences are KGHSH and LQKENI. The length of the CDR3 is 15 residues. The CDR3 region has the DNA TGTGCCAGCTCACCCATCAGACAGGGTACCATTGAAGCTTTCTTT. Translation gives CASSPIRQGTIEAFF.

The CDR3 loop reads CASRRTDYTYEQYF. The CDR3 DNA is TGTGCCAGCAGGAGGACGGATTATACCTACGAGCAGTACTTC. The V call is TRBV6-1, the J call TRBJ2-7; D is undetermined. CDR3 length: 14 amino acids. Trimming removed 6 bases at V and 2 bases at J, with 14 bases between. Per germline, CDR1 MNHNS and CDR2 SASEGT.

The J gene is TRBJ1-5, the V gene TRBV7-9; 7 bases agree with TRBD1. The CDR3 runs to 18 residues. The J segment lost 2 bases and the V segment lost 0 bases, leaving 10 bases of the junction unmatched. CDR1 is SEHNR and CDR2 is FQNEAQ in the germline V gene (reference sequence). The CDR3 coding sequence is TGTGCCAGCAGCTTAGCCCCAATGGGACAGCCGGGCAATCAGCCCCAGCATTTT. Protein: CASSLAPMGQPGNQPQHF.

This chain joins TRBV18 and TRBJ2-1; TRBD2 matches at 10 bases. The CDR3 covers 15 residues. The germline CDR1 and CDR2 sequences are KGHSH and LQKENI. Losses at the gene ends were 6 bases for V and 5 bases for J; bases not matched to a gene: 7. CDR3 residues: CASSPLAGDHNEQFF. CDR3 coding DNA: TGTGCCAGCTCCCCCCTAGCGGGAGACCACAATGAGCAGTTCTTC.

The chain combines TRBV28 with TRBJ2-3; D is undetermined. The CDR3 runs to 15 residues. The V gene's germline CDR1 is MDHEN and CDR2 SYDVKM. Trimming took off 8 bases at V and 11 bases at J, with 26 bases between the two ends. As DNA, the CDR3 is TGTGCCAGCCGCCTGCACTCCTTTGGGTCCCGAGGGCAGTATTTT. Its translation: CASRLHSFGSRGQYF.

The table lists this clone with a count of one. V gene TRBV7-2 combines with J gene TRBJ2-1; D uncertain. Trimming removed 2 bases at V and 9 bases at J, with 8 bases between. CDR3 length: 12 residues. Germline V gives CDR1 SGHTA, CDR2 FQGNSA. The CDR3 DNA is TGTGCCAGCAGCTTATATTTTACTGAGCAGTTCTTC. Protein product: CASSLYFTEQFF. The entire variable domain, with the rest obtained from reference TRBV7-2 and TRBJ2-1, is as follows: GAGVSQSPSNKVTEKGKDVELRCDPISGHTALYWYRQSLGQGLEFLIYFQGNSAPDKSGLPSDRFSAERTGGSVSTLTIQRTQQEDSAVYLCASSLYFTEQFFGPGTRLTVL.

This chain links TRBV4-2 with TRBJ2-2; 8 bases match TRBD2. CDR3 length equals 15 residues. V was clipped by 3 bases and J by 6 bases; unmatched bases: 6. Germline V gene lookup returns CDR1 LGHNA and CDR2 YNFKEQ. CDR3 sequence (DNA): TGTGCCAGCAGCCATGCCGGGACTAGTCCCGGGGAGCTGTTTTTT. Amino acid sequence: CASSHAGTSPGELFF.

The chain has TRBV7-2 and TRBJ2-1; the D is unclear. The length of the CDR3 is 15 residues. Germline V gives CDR1 SGHTA, CDR2 FQGNSA. The ends were cut back, 3 bases at V and 6 bases at J, with 15 bases in the middle. CDR3 nucleotide sequence: TGTGCCAGCAGCTTCCTCCCCCCGGCCAGCAATGAGCAGTTCTTC. Its translation is CASSFLPPASNEQFF.

This chain connects TRBV6-1 to TRBJ1-1; D might be TRBD1 (5 bases). Per germline, CDR1 MNHNS and CDR2 SASEGT. Trimming took 6 bases from V and 7 from J, leaving 15 bases between them. The CDR3 is made up of 13 amino acids. DNA of the CDR3: TGTGCCAGCAGCTTGACAGCCCGTAATGAAGCTTTCTTT. Translation: CASSLTARNEAFF.

The chain carries TRBV28 and TRBJ2-5; D gene unclear. The germline V gene has CDR1 MDHEN and CDR2 SYDVKM. V lost 4 bases, J lost 4 bases, and 7 bases lay in between. The CDR3 is 12 amino acids. DNA of the CDR3: TGTGCCAGCAGTTCCCGACGAGAGACCCAGTACTTC. Its protein product is CASSSRRETQYF.

Points on this clone: This specimen includes other DNA sequences encoding the same CDR3. This chain links TRBV7-2 with TRBJ2-7, with 7 positions matching TRBD2. Germline-derived CDR1 and CDR2 are SGHTA and FQGNSA. V shed 1 base and J 2 bases; nucleotides not matched to a gene: 2. The CDR3 totals 14 residues. The CDR3 sequence is CASSLERGAYEQYF. In nucleotides, the CDR3 is TGTGCCAGCAGCTTAGAGCGGGGCGCCTACGAGCAGTACTTC.

The chain carries TRBV10-3 and TRBJ1-4; D is ambiguous. Germline V gene lookup returns CDR1 ENHRY and CDR2 SYGVKD. CDR3 size: 12 residues. V was pared by 2 bases and J by 10 bases, with 8 bases between. CDR3 sequence (DNA): TGTGCCATCAGTGAGATCGGTGGAAAACTGTTTTTT. Translating gives CAISEIGGKLFF.

The V and J genes are TRBV27 and TRBJ1-5, with 7 positions matching TRBD1. With 5 bases clipped from V and 6 bases from J, the junction kept 4 bases outside the gene matches. The CDR3 spans 13 residues. Germline lookup yields CDR1 MNHEY and CDR2 SMNVEV (reference sequence). The CDR3 DNA sequence: TGTGCCAGCAGTAGGGGGCGCGGTCAGCCCCAGCATTTT. It translates to CASSRGRGQPQHF.

This rearrangement joins TRBV7-8 to TRBJ2-5, with no clear D. This CDR3 spans 18 amino acids. Trimming shortened V by 4 bases and J by 5 bases, and 26 bases separated the two germline ends. In germline, CDR1 is SGHVS, CDR2 FQNEAQ. The CDR3 spells CASSSLRSSGVFQETQYF. For the CDR3, the DNA is TGTGCCAGCAGCTCCCTAAGGTCGAGTGGCGTGTTCCAGGAGACCCAGTACTTC.